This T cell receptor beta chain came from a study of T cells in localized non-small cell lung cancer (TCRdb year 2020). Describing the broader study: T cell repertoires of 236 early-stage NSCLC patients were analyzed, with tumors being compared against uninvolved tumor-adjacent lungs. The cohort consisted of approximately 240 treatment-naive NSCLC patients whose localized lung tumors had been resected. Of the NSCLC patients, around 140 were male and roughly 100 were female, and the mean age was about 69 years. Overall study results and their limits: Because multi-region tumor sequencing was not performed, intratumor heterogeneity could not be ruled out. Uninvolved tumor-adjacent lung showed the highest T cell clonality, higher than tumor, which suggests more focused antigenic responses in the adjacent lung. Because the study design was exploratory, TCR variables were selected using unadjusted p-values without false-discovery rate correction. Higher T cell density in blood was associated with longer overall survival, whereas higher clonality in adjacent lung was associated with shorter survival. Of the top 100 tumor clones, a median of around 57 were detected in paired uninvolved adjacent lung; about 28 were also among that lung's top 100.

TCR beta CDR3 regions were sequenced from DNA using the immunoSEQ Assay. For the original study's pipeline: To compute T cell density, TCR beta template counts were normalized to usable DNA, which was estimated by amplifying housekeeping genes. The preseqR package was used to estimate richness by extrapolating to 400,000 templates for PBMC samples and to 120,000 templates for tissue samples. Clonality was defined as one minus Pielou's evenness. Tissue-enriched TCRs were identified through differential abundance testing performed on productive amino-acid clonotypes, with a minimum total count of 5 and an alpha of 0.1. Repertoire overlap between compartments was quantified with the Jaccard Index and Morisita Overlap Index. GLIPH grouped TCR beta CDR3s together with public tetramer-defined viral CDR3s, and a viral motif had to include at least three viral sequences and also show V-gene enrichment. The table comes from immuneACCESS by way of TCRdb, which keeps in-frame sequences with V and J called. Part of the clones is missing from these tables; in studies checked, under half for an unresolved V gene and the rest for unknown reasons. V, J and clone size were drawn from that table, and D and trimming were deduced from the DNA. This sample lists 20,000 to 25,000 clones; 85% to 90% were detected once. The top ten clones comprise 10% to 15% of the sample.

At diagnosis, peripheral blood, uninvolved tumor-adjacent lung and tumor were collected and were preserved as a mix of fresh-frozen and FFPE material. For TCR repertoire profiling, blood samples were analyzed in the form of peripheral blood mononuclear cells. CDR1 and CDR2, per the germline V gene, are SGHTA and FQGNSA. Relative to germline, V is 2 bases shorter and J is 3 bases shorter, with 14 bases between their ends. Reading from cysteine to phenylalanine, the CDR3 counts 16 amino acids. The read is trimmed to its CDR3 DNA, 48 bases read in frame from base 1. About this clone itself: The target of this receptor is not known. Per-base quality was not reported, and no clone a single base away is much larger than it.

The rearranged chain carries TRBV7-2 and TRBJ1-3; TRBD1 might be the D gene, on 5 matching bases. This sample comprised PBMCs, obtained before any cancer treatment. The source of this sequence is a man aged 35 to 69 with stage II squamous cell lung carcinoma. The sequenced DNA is TGTGCCAGCAGCTTATTTGGGGACCAAGTTGGAAACACCATATATTTT. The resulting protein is CASSLFGDQVGNTIYF.